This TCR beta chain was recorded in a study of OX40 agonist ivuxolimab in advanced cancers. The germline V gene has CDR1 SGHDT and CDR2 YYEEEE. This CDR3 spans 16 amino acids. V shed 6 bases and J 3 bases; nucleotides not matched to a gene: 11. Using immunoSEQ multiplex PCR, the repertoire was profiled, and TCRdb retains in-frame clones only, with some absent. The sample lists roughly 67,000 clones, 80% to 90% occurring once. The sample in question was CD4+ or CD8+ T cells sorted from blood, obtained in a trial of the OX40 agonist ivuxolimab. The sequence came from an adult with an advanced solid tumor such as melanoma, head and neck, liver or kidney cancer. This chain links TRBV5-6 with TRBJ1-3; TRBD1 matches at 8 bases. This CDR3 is CASNLAQGVRGNTIYF. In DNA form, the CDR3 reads TGTGCCAGCAACCTTGCACAGGGGGTTCGTGGAAACACCATATATTTT.